Each of the 2 T cell receptor beta chains below was sequenced from the same sample in a study of T cell responses to AZD1222 COVID-19 vaccine. Clones were read by immunoSEQ multiplex PCR, and TCRdb kept only the in-frame ones, dropping some. The table has some 150,000 clones, roughly nine tenths seen once; the top ten hold 1.5% to 2%. The sequencing here drew on peripheral blood, taken on day 0 of AZD1222 vaccination. These TCRs come from an adult in good health.

V and J are TRBV6-6 and TRBJ2-7, with 14 bases that match TRBD2. The CDR3 runs to 16 residues. The V gene's germline CDR1 is MNHNY and CDR2 SVGAGI (reference sequence). The ends lost 6 bases at V and 7 bases at J; junction bases unmatched: 11. The CDR3 sequence is CASSPKGTSGSEEQYF. Here the CDR3 DNA reads TGTGCCAGCAGCCCAAAAGGGACTAGCGGGAGTGAAGAGCAGTACTTC.

Only a few counts were recorded for this clone. This chain connects TRBV7-3 to TRBJ1-1; D not resolved. V shed 5 bases and J shed 5 bases, with 15 bases lying between them. CDR3 length equals 14 residues. The germline gives CDR1 SGHTA, CDR2 FQGTGA. The CDR3 DNA reads as TGTGCCAGCAGCCCTAGGGCTCTAGGGACTGAAGCTTTCTTT. This gives the protein CASSPRALGTEAFF. Supplemented by reference TRBV7-3 and TRBJ1-1, the full variable domain reads GAGVSQTPSNKVTEKGKYVELRCDPISGHTALYWYRQSLGQGPEFLIYFQGTGAADDSGLPNDRFFAVRPEGSVSTLKIQRTERGDSAVYLCASSPRALGTEAFFGQGTRLTVV.